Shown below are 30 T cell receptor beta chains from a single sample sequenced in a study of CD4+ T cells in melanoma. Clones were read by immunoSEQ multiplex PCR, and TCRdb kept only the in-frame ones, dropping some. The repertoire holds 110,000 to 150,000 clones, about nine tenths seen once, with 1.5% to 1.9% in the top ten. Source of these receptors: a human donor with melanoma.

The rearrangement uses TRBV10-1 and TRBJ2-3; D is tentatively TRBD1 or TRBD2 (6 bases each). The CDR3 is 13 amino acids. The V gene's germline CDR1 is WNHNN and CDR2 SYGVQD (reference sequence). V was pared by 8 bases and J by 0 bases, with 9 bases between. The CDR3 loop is CASQGTSTDTQYF. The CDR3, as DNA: TGCGCCAGCCAGGGGACTAGCACAGATACGCAGTATTTT.

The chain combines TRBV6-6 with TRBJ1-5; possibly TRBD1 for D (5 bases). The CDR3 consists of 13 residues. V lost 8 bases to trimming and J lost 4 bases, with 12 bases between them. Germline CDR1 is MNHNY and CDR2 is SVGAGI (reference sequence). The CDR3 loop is CASRDGRNQPQHF. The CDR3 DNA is TGTGCCAGCCGGGACGGACGGAATCAGCCCCAGCATTTT.

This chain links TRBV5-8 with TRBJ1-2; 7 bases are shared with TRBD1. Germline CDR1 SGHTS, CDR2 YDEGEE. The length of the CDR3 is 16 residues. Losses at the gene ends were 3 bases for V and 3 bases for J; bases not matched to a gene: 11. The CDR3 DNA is TGTGCCAGCAGCTCCTCTCTGACAGGGTCCTACTATGGCTACACCTTC. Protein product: CASSSSLTGSYYGYTF.

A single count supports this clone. The CDR3 DNA follows: TGTGCCAGCTCACCACAGGACGCCGGAAACACCATATATTTT. Translation: CASSPQDAGNTIYF. The chain couples TRBV18 to TRBJ1-3; D is unresolved. V was trimmed by 1 base and J by 4 bases, leaving 8 bases between them. CDR3 size: 14 residues. In germline, CDR1 is KGHSH, CDR2 LQKENI.

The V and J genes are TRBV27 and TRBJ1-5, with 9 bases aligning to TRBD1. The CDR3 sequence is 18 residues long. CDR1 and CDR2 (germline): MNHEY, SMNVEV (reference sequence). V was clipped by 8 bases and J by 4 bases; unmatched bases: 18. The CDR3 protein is CASRPGTGFSRVNQPQHF. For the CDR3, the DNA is TGTGCCAGCCGCCCCGGGACAGGGTTCTCAAGGGTTAATCAGCCCCAGCATTTT.

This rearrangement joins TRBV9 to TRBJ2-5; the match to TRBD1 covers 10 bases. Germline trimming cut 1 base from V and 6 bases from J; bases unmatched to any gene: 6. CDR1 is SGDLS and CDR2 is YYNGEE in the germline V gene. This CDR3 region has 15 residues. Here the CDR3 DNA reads TGTGCCAGCAGCGTAACGGGACAGGGGAAACAGACCCAGTACTTC. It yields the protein CASSVTGQGKQTQYF.

CDR3 residues: CASSEGQFSSGNTIYF. The CDR3 nucleotides are TGTGCCAGCAGTGAAGGGCAGTTTTCGTCTGGAAACACCATATATTTT. V is TRBV6-1 and J is TRBJ1-3; D remains unclear. Deletions cut 1 base from V and 1 base from J, with 11 bases between. The CDR3 has 16 residues. Germline assignment: CDR1 MNHNS and CDR2 SASEGT.

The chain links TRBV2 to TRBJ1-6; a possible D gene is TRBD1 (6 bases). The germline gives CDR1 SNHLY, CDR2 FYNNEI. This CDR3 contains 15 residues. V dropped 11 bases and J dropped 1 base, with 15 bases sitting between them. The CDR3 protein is CACHRANSYNSPLHF. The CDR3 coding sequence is TGTGCCTGCCACAGGGCCAATTCCTATAATTCACCCCTCCACTTT.

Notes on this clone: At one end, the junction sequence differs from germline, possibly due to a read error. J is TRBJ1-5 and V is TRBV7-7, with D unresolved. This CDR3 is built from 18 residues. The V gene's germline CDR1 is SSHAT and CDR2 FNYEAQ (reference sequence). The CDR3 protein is CASSYNGLRLGRNQPQHF. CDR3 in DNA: TGTGCTAGCAGCTATAACGGTTTAAGGCTCGGTCGGAATCAGCCCCAGCATTTT. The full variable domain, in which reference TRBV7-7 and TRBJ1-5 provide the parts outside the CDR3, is GAGVSQSPRYKVTKRGQDVTLRCDPISSHATLYWYQQALGQGPEFLTYFNYEAQPDKSGLPSDRFSAERPEGSISTLTIQRTEQRDSAMYRCASSYNGLRLGRNQPQHFGDGTRLSIL.

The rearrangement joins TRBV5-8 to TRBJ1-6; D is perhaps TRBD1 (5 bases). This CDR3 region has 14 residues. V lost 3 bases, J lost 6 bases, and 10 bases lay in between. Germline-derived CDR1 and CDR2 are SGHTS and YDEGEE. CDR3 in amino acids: CASSSQGPNSPLHF. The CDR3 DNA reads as TGTGCCAGCAGCTCTCAGGGACCTAATTCACCCCTCCACTTT.

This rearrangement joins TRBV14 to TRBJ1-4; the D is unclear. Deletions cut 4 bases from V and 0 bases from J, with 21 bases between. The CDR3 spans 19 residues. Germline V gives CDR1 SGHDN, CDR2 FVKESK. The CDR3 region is CASSLPPAGLEATNEKLFF. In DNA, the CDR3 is TGTGCCAGCAGCCTGCCCCCGGCGGGCCTCGAAGCAACTAATGAAAAACTGTTTTTT.

CDR3: CASSESPGTDEQYF. DNA of the CDR3: TGTGCCAGCAGTGAATCTCCAGGGACCGACGAGCAGTACTTC. The rearrangement links TRBV6-1 to TRBJ2-7; D is tentatively TRBD1 or TRBD2 (5 bases each). Looked up from germline, CDR1 is MNHNS and CDR2 is SASEGT. The CDR3 contains 14 residues. Trimming took off 2 bases at V and 5 bases at J, with 13 bases between the two ends.

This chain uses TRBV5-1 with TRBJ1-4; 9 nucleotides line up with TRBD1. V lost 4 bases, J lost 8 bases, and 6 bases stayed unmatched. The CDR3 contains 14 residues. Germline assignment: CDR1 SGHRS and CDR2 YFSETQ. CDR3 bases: TGCGCCAGCAGCAAGGGACAGGGACGAGAAAAACTGTTTTTT. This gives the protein CASSKGQGREKLFF.

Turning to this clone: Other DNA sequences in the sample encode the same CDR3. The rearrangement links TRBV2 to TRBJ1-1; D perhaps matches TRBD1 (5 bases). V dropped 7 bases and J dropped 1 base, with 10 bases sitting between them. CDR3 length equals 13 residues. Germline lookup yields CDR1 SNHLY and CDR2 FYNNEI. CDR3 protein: CASILDRNTEAFF. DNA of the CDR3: TGTGCCAGCATATTAGACAGGAACACTGAAGCTTTCTTT.

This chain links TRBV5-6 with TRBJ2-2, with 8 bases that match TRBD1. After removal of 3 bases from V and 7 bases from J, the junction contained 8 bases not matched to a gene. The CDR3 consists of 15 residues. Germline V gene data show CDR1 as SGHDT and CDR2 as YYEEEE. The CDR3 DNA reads TGTGCCAGCAGCTCAGGGGGCTCGGTAATCGGGGAGCTGTTTTTT. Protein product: CASSSGGSVIGELFF.

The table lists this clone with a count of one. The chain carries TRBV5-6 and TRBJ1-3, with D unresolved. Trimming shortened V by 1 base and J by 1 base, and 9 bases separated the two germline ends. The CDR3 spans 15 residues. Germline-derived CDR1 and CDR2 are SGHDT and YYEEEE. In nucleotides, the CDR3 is TGTGCCAGCAGCTTGCTTCGGGCGTCTGGAAACACCATATATTTT. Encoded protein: CASSLLRASGNTIYF. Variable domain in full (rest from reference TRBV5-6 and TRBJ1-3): DAGVTQSPTHLIKTRGQQVTLRCSPKSGHDTVSWYQQALGQGPQFIFQYYEEEERQRGNFPDRFSGHQFPNYSSELNVNALLLGDSALYLCASSLLRASGNTIYFGEGSWLTVV.

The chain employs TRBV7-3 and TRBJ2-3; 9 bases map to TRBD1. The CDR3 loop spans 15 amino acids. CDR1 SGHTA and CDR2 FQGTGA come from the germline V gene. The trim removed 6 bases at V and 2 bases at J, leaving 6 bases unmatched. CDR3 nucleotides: TGTGCCAGCAGTCGGACAGGGGCCGTCACAGATACGCAGTATTTT. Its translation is CASSRTGAVTDTQYF.

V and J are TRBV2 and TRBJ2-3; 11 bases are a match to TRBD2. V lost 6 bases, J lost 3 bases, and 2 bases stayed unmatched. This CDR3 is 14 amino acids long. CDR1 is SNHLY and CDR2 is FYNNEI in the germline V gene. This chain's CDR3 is CASSASGGTDTQYF. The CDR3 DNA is TGTGCCAGCAGCGCTAGCGGGGGGACAGATACGCAGTATTTT.

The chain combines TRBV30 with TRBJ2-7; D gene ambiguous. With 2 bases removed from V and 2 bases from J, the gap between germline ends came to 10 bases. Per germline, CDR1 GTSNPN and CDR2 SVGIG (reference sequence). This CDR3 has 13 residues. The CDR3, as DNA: TGTGCCTGGAGTCGTCCAACCACCTACGAGCAGTACTTC. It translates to CAWSRPTTYEQYF.

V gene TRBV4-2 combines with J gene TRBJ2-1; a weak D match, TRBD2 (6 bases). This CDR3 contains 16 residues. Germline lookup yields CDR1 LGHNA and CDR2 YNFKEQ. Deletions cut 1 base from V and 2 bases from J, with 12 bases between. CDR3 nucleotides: TGTGCCAGCAGCCAAGGTCGGCGGGGTCCCTACAATGAGCAGTTCTTC. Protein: CASSQGRRGPYNEQFF.

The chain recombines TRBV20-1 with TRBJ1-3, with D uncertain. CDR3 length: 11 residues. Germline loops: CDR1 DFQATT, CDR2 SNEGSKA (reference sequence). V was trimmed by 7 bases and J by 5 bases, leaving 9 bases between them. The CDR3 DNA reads TGCAGTGTCCCAGAACGAAACACCATATATTTT. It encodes CSVPERNTIYF.

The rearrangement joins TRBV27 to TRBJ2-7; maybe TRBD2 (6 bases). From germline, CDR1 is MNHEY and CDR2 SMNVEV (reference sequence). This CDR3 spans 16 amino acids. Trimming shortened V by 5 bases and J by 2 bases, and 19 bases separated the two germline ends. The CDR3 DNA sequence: TGTGCCAGCAGTCCAAAGCGGGTCGCCCGGACCTACGAGCAGTACTTC. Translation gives CASSPKRVARTYEQYF.

The chain's CDR3 is CASITSDTDTQYF. DNA for the CDR3: TGTGCCAGCATCACTAGCGATACAGATACGCAGTATTTT. This rearrangement joins TRBV2 to TRBJ2-3, with 7 bases matching TRBD2. V dropped 7 bases and J dropped 3; count of bases not matched to a gene: 4. CDR3 length equals 13 residues. Germline V gives CDR1 SNHLY, CDR2 FYNNEI. Full variable domain (rest looked up from reference TRBV2 and TRBJ2-3): EPEVTQTPSHQVTQMGQEVILRCVPISNHLYFYWYRQILGQKVEFLVSFYNNEISEKSEIFDDQFSVERPDGSNFTLKIRSTKLEDSAMYFCASITSDTDTQYFGPGTRLTVL.

CDR3 in DNA: TGTGCCAGCAGTGCGGACACCTTTGGCCAGGGCATTCAGTACTTC. Translation gives CASSADTFGQGIQYF. The V and J genes are TRBV28 and TRBJ2-4, with D possibly being TRBD1 (5 bases). The CDR3 covers 15 residues. Germline CDR1 is MDHEN and CDR2 is SYDVKM. Trimming removed 5 bases from V and 9 bases from J, with 20 bases in between.

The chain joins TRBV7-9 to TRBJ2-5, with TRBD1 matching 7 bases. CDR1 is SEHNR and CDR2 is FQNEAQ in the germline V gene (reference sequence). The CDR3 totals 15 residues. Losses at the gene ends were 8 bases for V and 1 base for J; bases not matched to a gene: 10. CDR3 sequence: CASLRTGTIQETQYF. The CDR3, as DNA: TGTGCCAGCCTCCGGACAGGAACCATCCAAGAGACCCAGTACTTC.

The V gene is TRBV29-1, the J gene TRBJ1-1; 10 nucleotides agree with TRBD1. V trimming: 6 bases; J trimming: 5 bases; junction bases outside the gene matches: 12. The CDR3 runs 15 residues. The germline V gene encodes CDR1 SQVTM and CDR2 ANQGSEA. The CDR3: CSVTKSGTGETEAFF. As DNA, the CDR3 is TGCAGCGTAACCAAATCCGGGACAGGGGAAACTGAAGCTTTCTTT.

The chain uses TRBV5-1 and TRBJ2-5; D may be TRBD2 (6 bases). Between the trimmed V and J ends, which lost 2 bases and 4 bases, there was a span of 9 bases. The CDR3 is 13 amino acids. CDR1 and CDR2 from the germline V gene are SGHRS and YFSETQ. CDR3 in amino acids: CASSFGGGETQYF. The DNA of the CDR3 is TGCGCCAGCAGCTTTGGGGGAGGAGAGACCCAGTACTTC. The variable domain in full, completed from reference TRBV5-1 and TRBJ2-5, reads KAGVTQTPRYLIKTRGQQVTLSCSPISGHRSVSWYQQTPGQGLQFLFEYFSETQRNKGNFPGRFSGRQFSNSRSEMNVSTLELGDSALYLCASSFGGGETQYFGPGTRLLVL.

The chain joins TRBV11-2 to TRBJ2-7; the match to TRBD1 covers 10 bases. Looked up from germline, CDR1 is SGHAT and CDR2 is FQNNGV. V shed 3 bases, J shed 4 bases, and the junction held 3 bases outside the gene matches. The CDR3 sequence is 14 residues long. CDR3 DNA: TGTGCCAGCAGCTTCGGGGACAGGGGTTACGAGCAGTACTTC. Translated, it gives CASSFGDRGYEQYF. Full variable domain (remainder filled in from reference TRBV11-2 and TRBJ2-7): EAGVAQSPRYKIIEKRQSVAFWCNPISGHATLYWYQQILGQGPKLLIQFQNNGVVDDSQLPKDRFSAERLKGVDSTLKIQPAKLEDSAVYLCASSFGDRGYEQYFGPGTRLTVT.

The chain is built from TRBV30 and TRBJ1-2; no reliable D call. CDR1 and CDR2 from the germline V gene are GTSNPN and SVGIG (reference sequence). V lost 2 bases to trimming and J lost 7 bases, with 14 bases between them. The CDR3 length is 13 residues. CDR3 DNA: TGTGCCTGGAGTTTTTTTGAGGAGAGTGGCTACACCTTC. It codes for CAWSFFEESGYTF.

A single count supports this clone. The CDR3 loop is CASSLQERQPQHF. The DNA for the CDR3 is TGTGCCAGCAGCCTTCAGGAGAGGCAGCCCCAGCATTTT. This chain connects TRBV7-2 to TRBJ1-5; D gene uncertain. V dropped 5 bases and J dropped 7 bases, with 12 bases sitting between them. The CDR3 totals 13 residues. Germline V lookup: CDR1 SGHTA, CDR2 FQGNSA.